The 29 T cell receptor beta chains listed next were all sequenced from one sample in a study of blood T cell repertoires in COVID-19. Method: immunoSEQ multiplex PCR; TCRdb's copy keeps in-frame clones and lacks some. This table has 15,000 to 18,000 clones, 85% to 90% appearing once. Material: peripheral blood. These receptors all come from a man between 60 and 70 years old with acute or convalescent COVID-19.

The chain uses TRBV28 and TRBJ1-5; a possible D gene is TRBD1 (6 bases). V dropped 4 bases and J dropped 7 bases, with 11 bases sitting between them. Germline lookup yields CDR1 MDHEN and CDR2 SYDVKM. The CDR3 extends over 13 amino acids. The CDR3, as DNA: TGTGCCAGCAGTTACAGGGAAAGCCAGCCCCAGCATTTT. This sequence encodes CASSYRESQPQHF. The complete variable domain, with remaining parts taken from reference TRBV28 and TRBJ1-5, reads DVKVTQSSRYLVKRTGEKVFLECVQDMDHENMFWYRQDPGLGLRLIYFSYDVKMKEKGDIPEGYSVSREKKERFSLILESASTNQTSMYLCASSYRESQPQHFGDGTRLSIL.

In DNA form, the CDR3 reads TGTGCCGGCCACTACAGGGGTGTGGTTGCCGGGGAGCTGTTTTTT. Translating gives CAGHYRGVVAGELFF. This chain uses TRBV27 with TRBJ2-2; 7 bases fit TRBD1. This CDR3 spans 15 amino acids. Trimming at V came to 11 bases and at J to 6 bases, leaving 15 bases not matched to a gene. CDR1 is MNHEY, CDR2 SMNVEV, per germline (reference sequence).

This clone was counted once. The CDR3 nucleotides read TGCAGTGCTAGTGATCCGGTTGCGGGAGTAGGGAACATTCAGTACTTC. Amino acids: CSASDPVAGVGNIQYF. The rearrangement joins TRBV20-1 to TRBJ2-4; TRBD2 agrees at 7 bases. Germline V gene sequence: CDR1 DFQATT, CDR2 SNEGSKA (reference sequence). The V segment lost 3 bases and the J segment 7 bases; nucleotides outside the gene matches: 15. CDR3 length: 16 residues.

The V call is TRBV7-8, the J call TRBJ2-7, with 8 bases fitting TRBD1. Unmatched junction bases numbered 8, after V lost 5 bases and J lost 2 bases. The CDR3 spans 15 residues. The V gene's germline CDR1 is SGHVS and CDR2 FQNEAQ. CDR3 in DNA: TGTGCCAGCAGCGGGGGACAGGTCCTTCCCTACGAGCAGTACTTC. Translation gives CASSGGQVLPYEQYF.

The chain uses TRBV10-3 and TRBJ2-3; D possibly corresponds to TRBD2 (6 bases). The CDR3 contains 17 residues. The germline V gene has CDR1 ENHRY and CDR2 SYGVKD. V lost 6 bases, J lost 0 bases, and 19 bases lay in between. The CDR3 loop is CAISTSRGSGSTDTQYF. The CDR3 bases are TGTGCCATCAGCACTTCGAGGGGTAGCGGTAGCACAGATACGCAGTATTTT.

This sequence joins TRBV30 and TRBJ2-5, with 12 nucleotides matching TRBD2. V trimming: 4 bases; J trimming: 1 base; junction bases outside the gene matches: 7. CDR1 GTSNPN and CDR2 SVGIG come from the germline V gene (reference sequence). This CDR3 comprises 16 residues. In DNA, the CDR3 is TGTGCCTGGAAACTAGCGGGGGGCGGGTCCCAAGAGACCCAGTACTTC. As protein: CAWKLAGGGSQETQYF.

The chain combines TRBV2 with TRBJ2-5, with 8 bases identical to TRBD2. Trimming at V came to 4 bases and at J to 5 bases, leaving 3 bases not matched to a gene. Germline CDR1 is SNHLY and CDR2 is FYNNEI. This CDR3 has 13 amino acids. Written as DNA, the CDR3 is TGTGCCAGCAGTGCGGGGGGGAGGGAGACCCAGTACTTC. This sequence encodes CASSAGGRETQYF.

The V and J genes are TRBV3-1 (or the pseudogene TRBV3-2) and TRBJ2-5, with D maybe TRBD2 (5 bases). V was shortened by 3 bases and J by 2 bases, with 10 bases between the two germline ends. The CDR3 is made up of 14 amino acids. CDR1 is LGHDT, CDR2 YNNKEL, per germline (reference sequence). The CDR3 reads CASSHQRQQETQYF. The CDR3, as DNA: TGTGCCAGCAGCCACCAGCGGCAACAAGAGACCCAGTACTTC.

The rearrangement uses TRBV6-1 and TRBJ1-4, with 7 nucleotides matching TRBD1. Germline trimming cut 3 bases from V and 7 bases from J; bases unmatched to any gene: 8. The germline CDR1 and CDR2 sequences are MNHNS and SASEGT. This CDR3 has 15 amino acids. The CDR3 spells CASSEKQGTGEKLFF. The CDR3 bases are TGTGCCAGCAGTGAGAAACAGGGGACCGGTGAAAAACTGTTTTTT.

In its sample, this clone was seen once. The chain is built from TRBV11-3 and TRBJ2-1; 14 positions match TRBD2. This CDR3 has 14 residues. Trimming cost V 1 base and J 10 bases; bases outside gene matches: 0. Germline assignment: CDR1 SGHNT and CDR2 YENEEA. CDR3 amino acids: CASSLGTSGGEQFF. Written as DNA, the CDR3 is TGTGCCAGCAGCTTAGGGACTAGCGGGGGGGAGCAGTTCTTC.

The chain carries TRBV7-2 and TRBJ2-2; D not resolved. From germline, CDR1 is SGHTA and CDR2 FQGNSA. The CDR3 is made up of 15 amino acids. Trimming took off 3 bases at V and 7 bases at J, with 15 bases between the two ends. CDR3 coding DNA: TGTGCCAGCAGCTTCCGCTCTACCCCTGTCGGGGAGCTGTTTTTT. Its protein is CASSFRSTPVGELFF.

The rearrangement uses TRBV27 and TRBJ2-7; 7 nucleotides match TRBD2. This CDR3 spans 15 amino acids. Germline CDR1 is MNHEY and CDR2 is SMNVEV (reference sequence). Trimming took 0 bases from V and 4 from J; bases not matched to a gene: 6. CDR3 bases: TGTGCCAGCAGTTTATCAGGCATGCGGGGGTACGAGCAGTACTTC. It encodes CASSLSGMRGYEQYF.

The chain is built from TRBV7-2 and TRBJ2-3; 9 bases map to TRBD2. Germline V gene sequence: CDR1 SGHTA, CDR2 FQGNSA. J lost 3 bases, V lost 1 base, and 8 bases had no gene match. This CDR3 comprises 17 residues. CDR3 sequence: CASSLENPRGGTDTQYF. In DNA, the CDR3 is TGTGCCAGCAGCTTAGAGAACCCGCGGGGGGGAACAGATACGCAGTATTTT.

The CDR3 reads CASSLGRETQYF. CDR3 sequence (DNA): TGTGCCAGCAGCTTAGGTCGGGAGACCCAGTACTTC. V is TRBV11-1 and J is TRBJ2-5; D is uncertain. Germline CDR1 is SGHAT and CDR2 is FQDESV (reference sequence). The germline V and J ends were trimmed by 1 base and 5 bases, with 5 bases remaining between them. The CDR3 is 12 residues long.

V is TRBV7-3 and J is TRBJ2-1; 9 nucleotides agree with TRBD1. V was clipped by 5 bases and J by 9 bases; unmatched bases: 5. This CDR3 is built from 13 residues. Per the germline V gene, CDR1 is SGHTA and CDR2 is FQGTGA. The CDR3 region has the DNA TGTGCCAGCAGCCCGACAGGGGGAGGTGAGCAGTTCTTC. Its protein product is CASSPTGGGEQFF.

The chain employs TRBV30 and TRBJ1-1; no clear D gene. The germline gives CDR1 GTSNPN, CDR2 SVGIG (reference sequence). V dropped 2 bases and J dropped 2 bases, with 9 bases sitting between them. The CDR3 runs to 13 residues. CDR3 region: CAWSLGSNTEAFF. The CDR3 region has the DNA TGTGCCTGGAGTTTGGGCTCAAACACTGAAGCTTTCTTT.

The chain links TRBV4-1 to TRBJ2-5; D is perhaps TRBD2 (5 bases). The CDR3 consists of 13 residues. The germline gives CDR1 MGHRA, CDR2 YSYEKL. The V gene lost 1 base and the J gene lost 5 bases, with 8 bases spanning the gap. The CDR3 DNA reads as TGCGCCAGCAGCCAAGTGGGCGGGGAGACCCAGTACTTC. Amino acid sequence: CASSQVGGETQYF.

This chain links TRBV7-9 with TRBJ1-6; D is possibly TRBD1 (6 bases). The V gene's germline CDR1 is SEHNR and CDR2 FQNEAQ (reference sequence). The CDR3 consists of 14 residues. Trimming removed 4 bases from V and 5 bases from J, with 9 bases in between. The CDR3 nucleotides are TGTGCCAGCAGCTCGGACAGCAATAATTCACCCCTCCACTTT. Its protein product is CASSSDSNNSPLHF. Looking up the rest from reference TRBV7-9 and TRBJ1-6 gives the full variable domain: DTGVSQNPRHKITKRGQNVTFRCDPISEHNRLYWYRQTLGQGPEFLTYFQNEAQLEKSRLLSDRFSAERPKGSFSTLEIQRTEQGDSAMYLCASSSDSNNSPLHFGNGTRLTVT.

With regard to this clone: The same CDR3 also results from other DNA sequences found in this sample. This sequence joins TRBV29-1 and TRBJ1-5; D is possibly TRBD1 (6 bases). V gave up 6 bases and J gave up 4 bases, with 13 bases separating them. The CDR3 covers 13 residues. Germline V gene lookup returns CDR1 SQVTM and CDR2 ANQGSEA. The CDR3 region has the DNA TGCAGCGTGAGGGACAACTTTAATCAGCCCCAGCATTTT. Translated: CSVRDNFNQPQHF. The full variable domain, with the rest looked up from reference TRBV29-1 and TRBJ1-5, is SAVISQKPSRDICQRGTSLTIQCQVDSQVTMMFWYRQQPGQSLTLIATANQGSEATYESGFVIDKFPISRPNLTFSTLTVSNMSPEDSSIYLCSVRDNFNQPQHFGDGTRLSIL.

The chain carries TRBV19 and TRBJ2-1, with 11 bases identical to TRBD2. Germline CDR1 LNHDA, CDR2 SQIVND (reference sequence). CDR3 length: 16 residues. V shed 7 bases, J shed 3 bases, and the junction held 8 bases outside the gene matches. DNA of the CDR3: TGTGCCAGTACTCAGGCCGGGACTAGCGGCTACAATGAGCAGTTCTTC. Encoded protein: CASTQAGTSGYNEQFF.

This clone has a handful of counts. The V gene is TRBV2, the J gene TRBJ2-6; D is perhaps TRBD1 (6 bases). Between the trimmed V and J ends, which lost 6 bases and 3 bases, there was a span of 15 bases. The V gene's germline CDR1 is SNHLY and CDR2 FYNNEI. The length of the CDR3 is 16 residues. The CDR3 loop reads CASSRGSGVGANVLTF. In DNA form, the CDR3 reads TGTGCCAGCAGCCGTGGATCAGGGGTTGGGGCCAACGTCCTGACTTTC. The full variable domain, with the rest looked up from reference TRBV2 and TRBJ2-6, is EPEVTQTPSHQVTQMGQEVILRCVPISNHLYFYWYRQILGQKVEFLVSFYNNEISEKSEIFDDQFSVERPDGSNFTLKIRSTKLEDSAMYFCASSRGSGVGANVLTFGAGSRLTVL.

The V and J genes are TRBV18 and TRBJ1-1; 9 positions match TRBD1. The CDR3 is made up of 15 amino acids. Trimming removed 4 bases from V and 3 bases from J; junction bases left unmatched: 6. Germline V CDR1 and CDR2: KGHSH, LQKENI. The CDR3 DNA is TGTGCCAGCTCACTGACAGGGGGAACGGACACTGAAGCTTTCTTT. Translating it yields CASSLTGGTDTEAFF.

The chain carries TRBV28 and TRBJ1-2, with D perhaps TRBD1 (6 bases). This CDR3 is 13 amino acids long. Germline CDR1 is MDHEN and CDR2 is SYDVKM. With 6 bases removed from V and 6 bases from J, the gap between germline ends came to 14 bases. CDR3 DNA sequence: TGTGCCAGCAGGGACCCACAGGGACATGGCTACACCTTC. It encodes CASRDPQGHGYTF.

J is TRBJ2-5 and V is TRBV6-5; TRBD2 matches 11 bases. This CDR3 is 15 amino acids long. V gave up 6 bases and J gave up 1 base; unmatched junction bases: 4. Germline V gives CDR1 MNHEY, CDR2 SVGAGI. The CDR3 region has the DNA TGTGCCAGCAGCGGGACTAGCGGACCCCAAGAGACCCAGTACTTC. It yields the protein CASSGTSGPQETQYF.

The V call is TRBV18, the J call TRBJ2-3, with 7 bases identical to TRBD2. The V gene's germline CDR1 is KGHSH and CDR2 LQKENI. Losses at the gene ends were 5 bases for V and 5 bases for J; bases not matched to a gene: 19. The CDR3 runs 18 residues. CDR3 region: CASSYSFQRGGALDTQYF. The CDR3 DNA reads as TGTGCCAGCTCATACTCCTTCCAGCGGGGCGGAGCGTTAGATACGCAGTATTTT.

DNA for the CDR3: TGCAGTGCTAGTGCAGCGGATGAGAACACCGGGGAGCTGTTTTTT. Translated, it gives CSASAADENTGELFF. The chain carries TRBV20-1 and TRBJ2-2, with D possibly being TRBD2 (5 bases). V dropped 3 bases and J dropped 1 base, with 12 bases sitting between them. CDR1 DFQATT and CDR2 SNEGSKA come from the germline V gene (reference sequence). The CDR3 runs 15 residues.

The chain joins TRBV18 to TRBJ2-2, with TRBD2 identical over 12 bases. Germline CDR1 and CDR2: KGHSH and LQKENI. The CDR3 is made up of 16 amino acids. J was trimmed by 3 bases and V by 3 bases; bases with no gene match: 2. CDR3 sequence: CASSPGLAGYTGELFF. DNA of the CDR3: TGTGCCAGCTCACCGGGACTAGCGGGTTACACCGGGGAGCTGTTTTTT.

CDR3 DNA sequence: TGTGCCACCAGTGCCTCGGGAGGGAACATTCAGTACTTC. It specifies CATSASGGNIQYF. The V call is TRBV24-1, the J call TRBJ2-4; 8 nucleotides line up with TRBD2. CDR1 and CDR2 from the germline V gene are KGHDR and SFDVKD. Unmatched junction bases numbered 3, after V lost 5 bases and J lost 7 bases. This CDR3 contains 13 residues.

The J gene is TRBJ1-1, the V gene TRBV19; 9 bases agree with TRBD1. This CDR3 has 16 amino acids. The V and J ends lost 7 bases and 3 bases, in that order; junction bases with no gene match: 12. Germline loops: CDR1 LNHDA, CDR2 SQIVND (reference sequence). CDR3 in amino acids: CASTLQHRTGDTEAFF. CDR3 nucleotides: TGTGCCAGTACCCTCCAGCATCGGACAGGGGACACTGAAGCTTTCTTT.